These 18 T cell receptor beta chains came from one sample sequenced in a study of T cells after yellow fever vaccination. TCRdb reanalysed the 5' RACE reads using MiXCR and keeps one entry per CDR3 protein. The repertoire consists of approximately 96,000 distinct CDR3 sequences, with roughly 8.2% occurring once and the leading ten covering over 15%. Sample: CD8+ T cells not binding an NS4B(214-222) dextramer, sorted from PBMCs, taken around 16 days after the first yellow fever vaccination. Every receptor here comes from a man aged 18 to 30 who received the YFV17D yellow fever vaccine.

This clonotype was counted once. One base away lies a much larger clone, so this may be a sequencing read error. V and J are TRBV4-3 and TRBJ2-1, with TRBD2 identical over 10 bases. Germline CDR1 LGHNA, CDR2 YSLEER. Trimming removed 9 bases from V and 5 bases from J; junction bases left unmatched: 10. The CDR3 totals 15 residues. CDR3 amino acids: CARSVEAGGNNEQFF. The CDR3 nucleotides are TGCGCCAGGAGCGTCGAAGCGGGGGGGAACAATGAGCAGTTCTTC.

This clonotype came up a few times. The chain has TRBV20-1 and TRBJ2-1, with TRBD2 matching 10 bases. V lost 3 bases and J lost 12; bases outside the gene matches: 11. Looked up from germline, CDR1 is DFQATT and CDR2 is SNEGSKA (reference sequence). This CDR3 has 14 residues. The CDR3 sequence: CSARMASGGAAQFF. Written as DNA, the CDR3 is TGCAGTGCTAGGATGGCTAGCGGGGGAGCTGCGCAGTTCTTC.

J is TRBJ1-2 and V is TRBV6-5; tentatively, D is TRBD1 (6 bases). The CDR3 spans 13 residues. Trimming stripped 2 bases from V and 4 bases from J, with 8 bases between. Germline CDR1 reads MNHEY; CDR2 reads SVGAGI. The CDR3 is CASSYGRGYGYTF. The CDR3 DNA reads TGTGCCAGCAGTTACGGCAGGGGCTATGGCTACACCTTC.

V gene TRBV6-2 or TRBV6-3 combines with J gene TRBJ1-5; D is ambiguous. V was clipped by 2 bases and J by 7 bases, with 12 bases between them. CDR1 and CDR2 from the germline V gene are MNHEY and SVGEGT. CDR3 length: 14 amino acids. CDR3 region: CASSYGGARQPQHF. Here the CDR3 DNA reads TGTGCCAGCAGTTACGGTGGAGCCCGGCAGCCCCAGCATTTT.

This clonotype was counted a few times. V and J are TRBV7-9 and TRBJ2-7; D remains unclear. The CDR3 length is 12 residues. Germline CDR1 is SEHNR and CDR2 is FQNEAQ (reference sequence). Trimming removed 1 base from V and 5 bases from J, with 6 bases in between. CDR3 nucleotides: TGTGCCAGCAGCTTAGGCAAAAACGAGCAGTACTTC. Translation: CASSLGKNEQYF. Variable domain in full (rest from reference TRBV7-9 and TRBJ2-7): DTGVSQNPRHKITKRGQNVTFRCDPISEHNRLYWYRQTLGQGPEFLTYFQNEAQLEKSRLLSDRFSAERPKGSFSTLEIQRTEQGDSAMYLCASSLGKNEQYFGPGTRLTVT.

This rearrangement joins TRBV29-1 to TRBJ2-5; D is possibly TRBD1 (6 bases). V was cut by 0 bases and J by 2 bases, with 19 bases left in between. Germline V gene sequence: CDR1 SQVTM, CDR2 ANQGSEA. This CDR3 region has 17 residues. CDR3 loop: CSVEDHRNREPQETQYF. The CDR3 region has the DNA TGCAGCGTTGAAGACCATCGGAACAGGGAGCCGCAAGAGACCCAGTACTTC.

The chain joins TRBV5-1 to TRBJ2-1; 7 bases fit TRBD2. The CDR3 spans 14 residues. Germline loops: CDR1 SGHRS, CDR2 YFSETQ. V lost 0 bases, J lost 6 bases, and 3 bases stayed unmatched. The CDR3 sequence is CASSLVSSGNEQFF. For the CDR3, the DNA is TGCGCCAGCAGCTTGGTTTCTAGCGGCAATGAGCAGTTCTTC.

This clonotype came up a few times. The genes are TRBV20-1 and TRBJ2-1, with D possibly being TRBD1 or TRBD2 (5 bases each). The CDR3 sequence is 20 residues long. Trimming took off 0 bases at V and 0 bases at J, with 24 bases between the two ends. Germline CDR1 is DFQATT and CDR2 is SNEGSKA (reference sequence). CDR3 amino acids: CSARDQRGVFLYSSYNEQFF. DNA for the CDR3: TGCAGTGCTAGAGATCAGCGAGGGGTCTTCCTATATAGCTCCTACAATGAGCAGTTCTTC.

The rearrangement joins TRBV19 to TRBJ1-5; D is possibly TRBD1 (6 bases). Trimming took off 4 bases at V and 7 bases at J, with 17 bases between the two ends. From germline, CDR1 is LNHDA and CDR2 SQIVND (reference sequence). The CDR3 consists of 15 residues. The CDR3: CASSRFSGAQQPQHF. The CDR3 DNA sequence: TGTGCCAGTAGTAGATTTTCAGGGGCCCAGCAGCCCCAGCATTTT.

This clonotype appeared a few times. This chain uses TRBV7-9 with TRBJ2-1; 11 bases line up with TRBD2. This CDR3 is built from 16 residues. CDR1 SEHNR and CDR2 FQNEAQ come from the germline V gene (reference sequence). V was clipped by 1 base and J by 6 bases; unmatched bases: 5. The CDR3 bases are TGTGCCAGCAGCTTAGTTAGCGGGGGGGCCGGCAATGAGCAGTTCTTC. Protein sequence: CASSLVSGGAGNEQFF.

The chain has TRBV5-1 and TRBJ2-1, with D uncertain. Trimming shortened V by 6 bases and J by 4 bases, and 11 bases separated the two germline ends. Germline V gene sequence: CDR1 SGHRS, CDR2 YFSETQ. The CDR3 totals 13 residues. The CDR3 loop reads CASTPPNYNEQFF. CDR3 bases: TGCGCCAGCACCCCGCCGAATTACAATGAGCAGTTCTTC. The full variable domain, in which reference TRBV5-1 and TRBJ2-1 provide the parts outside the CDR3, is KAGVTQTPRYLIKTRGQQVTLSCSPISGHRSVSWYQQTPGQGLQFLFEYFSETQRNKGNFPGRFSGRQFSNSRSEMNVSTLELGDSALYLCASTPPNYNEQFFGPGTRLTVL.

This clonotype occurred many times. The genes are TRBV29-1 and TRBJ1-1; D is perhaps TRBD1 (5 bases). CDR1 SQVTM and CDR2 ANQGSEA come from the germline V gene. The CDR3 consists of 12 residues. The germline V and J ends were trimmed by 7 bases and 3 bases, with 12 bases remaining between them. The CDR3 loop reads CSAKTGDTEAFF. In nucleotides, the CDR3 is TGCAGCGCCAAAACAGGAGACACTGAAGCTTTCTTT.

The chain uses TRBV6-6 and TRBJ1-1; 7 bases fit TRBD1. This CDR3 has 13 amino acids. CDR1 MNHNY and CDR2 SVGAGI come from the germline V gene (reference sequence). V shed 8 bases, J shed 2 bases, and the junction held 5 bases outside the gene matches. CDR3 protein: CASRAGGNTEAFF. The CDR3 coding sequence is TGTGCCAGCCGGGCAGGGGGTAACACTGAAGCTTTCTTT.

This clonotype was observed many times. The chain couples TRBV7-2 to TRBJ2-1; no definite D call. CDR3 length equals 12 residues. Trimming cost V 4 bases and J 10 bases, with 11 bases left between them. Germline V gene data show CDR1 as SGHTA and CDR2 as FQGNSA. The CDR3 DNA follows: TGTGCCAGCAGCTACCTAGTTTACGAGCAGTTCTTC. Its translation is CASSYLVYEQFF.

This clonotype came up a few times. J is TRBJ2-6 and V is TRBV9; TRBD1 agrees at 11 bases. This CDR3 comprises 18 residues. Per germline, CDR1 SGDLS and CDR2 YYNGEE. V was pared by 5 bases and J by 0 bases, with 7 bases of the junction left unmatched. In nucleotides, the CDR3 is TGTGCCAGCAGTGCCCCCGGGACAGGGGGCTCTGGGGCCAACGTCCTGACTTTC. Encoded protein: CASSAPGTGGSGANVLTF.

This clonotype was recorded at least ten times. The chain uses TRBV29-1 and TRBJ2-7; possibly TRBD1 for D (7 bases). CDR1 is SQVTM and CDR2 is ANQGSEA in the germline V gene. The CDR3 totals 16 residues. With 4 bases removed from V and 3 bases from J, the gap between germline ends came to 22 bases. The CDR3 sequence is CSVVPIGGGMDYEQYF. CDR3 bases: TGCAGCGTTGTCCCAATTGGAGGGGGCATGGACTACGAGCAGTACTTC.

This clonotype appeared many times. The genes are TRBV6-1 and TRBJ2-4; possibly TRBD1 or TRBD2 for D (5 bases each). The CDR3 covers 15 residues. Germline V CDR1 and CDR2: MNHNS, SASEGT. With 6 bases removed from V and 1 base from J, the gap between germline ends came to 13 bases. As DNA, the CDR3 is TGTGCCAGCAGGGGGGAGACCAGTGCCAAAAACATTCAGTACTTC. It codes for CASRGETSAKNIQYF.

V and J are TRBV9 and TRBJ1-2; D not certain. This CDR3 region has 16 residues. Germline-derived CDR1 and CDR2 are SGDLS and YYNGEE. V was pared by 3 bases and J by 5 bases, with 20 bases between. The CDR3 spells CASSGESSLLPYGYTF. The CDR3 coding sequence is TGTGCCAGCAGCGGGGAAAGTAGCCTTCTTCCTTATGGCTACACCTTC. The full variable domain, in which reference TRBV9 and TRBJ1-2 provide the parts outside the CDR3, is DSGVTQTPKHLITATGQRVTLRCSPRSGDLSVYWYQQSLDQGLQFLIQYYNGEERAKGNILERFSAQQFPDLHSELNLSSLELGDSALYFCASSGESSLLPYGYTFGSGTRLTVV.